This is a list of T cell receptor beta chains from one sample in a study of T-cell reconstitution after alpha-beta-depleted transplantation in children. One entry per CDR3 protein results from TCRdb running MiXCR on the PCR reads. The table shows 190,000 or so distinct CDR3 sequences, with about 6.3% occurring only once. The specimen comprised PBMCs from the stem cell graft donor, sampled from the stem cell graft. These receptors were obtained from a human donor who donated a stem cell graft to a child with Wiskott-Aldrich syndrome. The CDR3 runs from the conserved cysteine through the conserved F or W. D genes are given only for firm matches. Clone size, where shown, is once, few, many, or a class for clones that have expanded.

j_call: TRBJ1-1
v_call: TRBV11-1
d_call: NA
clone_size: NA
cdr3_nt: TGTGCCAGCAGCCCCAGAGGGTTGGCCTTTTTAACTGGGGGTGAAGCTTTCTTT
cdr3_aa: CASSPRGLAFLTGGEAFF

j_call: TRBJ2-6
v_call: TRBV28
d_call: NA
clone_size: many
cdr3_nt: TGTGCCAGCAGTTTACGTTCCCCCAACGTCCTGACTTTC
cdr3_aa: CASSLRSPNVLTF

j_call: TRBJ1-1
v_call: TRBV12-3/TRBV12-4
d_call: TRBD1
clone_size: many
cdr3_nt: TGTGCCAGCAGTAGGGGACAGCCGAACACTGAAGCTTTCTTT
cdr3_aa: CASSRGQPNTEAFF

j_call: TRBJ1-2
v_call: TRBV5-1
d_call: NA
clone_size: many
cdr3_nt: TGCGCCAGCAGCTTAGGGATTCGAGGGAGGCAATCTGGCTACACCTTC
cdr3_aa: CASSLGIRGRQSGYTF

j_call: TRBJ2-6
v_call: TRBV20-1
d_call: NA
clone_size: many
cdr3_nt: TGCAGTGCTTCTACAGGTGGGGACTCTGGGGCCAACGTCCTGACTTTC
cdr3_aa: CSASTGGDSGANVLTF

j_call: TRBJ1-2
v_call: TRBV4-1
d_call: TRBD1
clone_size: many
cdr3_nt: TGCGCCAGCAGCCAGGGACAGGCTAACTATGGCTACACCTTC
cdr3_aa: CASSQGQANYGYTF

j_call: TRBJ2-1
v_call: TRBV2
d_call: NA
clone_size: many
cdr3_nt: TGTGCCAGCAATACTAGACGAAACAATGAGCAGTTCTTC
cdr3_aa: CASNTRRNNEQFF

j_call: TRBJ1-2
v_call: TRBV12-3/TRBV12-4
d_call: TRBD1
clone_size: many
cdr3_nt: TGTGCCAGCGCAGGACAGGCGCGGGCGAACTATGGCTACACCTTC
cdr3_aa: CASAGQARANYGYTF

j_call: TRBJ2-6
v_call: TRBV7-8
d_call: TRBD2
clone_size: NA
cdr3_nt: TGTGCCAGCAGCTTAGGACTAGCGGGAGATATTGGGGCCAACGTCCTGACTTTC
cdr3_aa: CASSLGLAGDIGANVLTF

j_call: TRBJ2-3
v_call: TRBV5-6
d_call: TRBD2
clone_size: NA
cdr3_nt: TGTGCCAGCAGCTCGGGACTAGCGGGAGTCTTCACAGATACGCAGTATTTT
cdr3_aa: CASSSGLAGVFTDTQYF

j_call: TRBJ1-1
v_call: TRBV5-1
d_call: TRBD1
clone_size: many
cdr3_nt: TGCGCCAGCAGCTTGGGGACAGGTTGGACTGAAGCTTTCTTT
cdr3_aa: CASSLGTGWTEAFF

j_call: TRBJ2-5
v_call: TRBV11-2
d_call: NA
clone_size: NA
cdr3_nt: TGTGCCAGCAGCTTTGGGTTCCAAGAGACCCAGTACTTC
cdr3_aa: CASSFGFQETQYF

j_call: TRBJ2-1
v_call: TRBV6-4
d_call: TRBD2
clone_size: medium-sized
cdr3_nt: TGTGCCAGCAGTGACTCGACTAGCGGGAGCAATGAGCAGTTCTTC
cdr3_aa: CASSDSTSGSNEQFF

j_call: TRBJ2-3
v_call: TRBV11-2
d_call: NA
clone_size: NA
cdr3_nt: TGTGCCAGCACCGCGCCCTGGGGGGACACAGATACGCAGTATTTT
cdr3_aa: CASTAPWGDTDTQYF